One sample yielded the 16 T cell receptor beta chains listed below, sequenced in a study of control samples from healthy donors and cancer patients. The method was immunoSEQ multiplex PCR; TCRdb's version includes in-frame clones alone and lacks a portion of them. The table has 200,000 or so clones, approximately 90% seen once. Sequencing was done on a sample of blood. Receptors originate from a man in his thirties or forties in good health.

This chain connects TRBV6-5 to TRBJ1-5; TRBD1 matches at 7 bases. Trimming removed 5 bases from V and 6 bases from J; junction bases left unmatched: 10. This CDR3 has 15 amino acids. CDR1 is MNHEY, CDR2 SVGAGI, per germline. For the CDR3, the DNA is TGTGCCAGCAGTCTACAGGGGATCGGAAGTCAGCCCCAGCATTTT. This gives the protein CASSLQGIGSQPQHF.

The CDR3 region is CASSLRGLEQYF. CDR3 in DNA: TGCGCCAGCAGCTTGAGAGGGTTGGAGCAGTACTTC. V is TRBV5-1 and J is TRBJ2-7, with D perhaps matching TRBD2 (5 bases). Trimming pared 1 base from V and 7 bases from J, leaving 9 bases between. This CDR3 region has 12 residues. CDR1 SGHRS and CDR2 YFSETQ come from the germline V gene.

This chain uses TRBV10-1 with TRBJ1-5; TRBD1 is a possible D gene (6 bases). V was shortened by 3 bases and J by 3 bases, with 15 bases between the two germline ends. The CDR3 contains 16 residues. Germline CDR1 reads WNHNN; CDR2 reads SYGVQD (reference sequence). DNA for the CDR3: TGCGCCAGCAGTGATTCCTACAGGGAACCCAATCAGCCCCAGCATTTT. Its translation is CASSDSYREPNQPQHF.

The chain combines TRBV9 with TRBJ2-1; 9 bases align to TRBD2. J gave up 8 bases and V 1 base, and 7 bases lay outside the gene matches. The CDR3 is 15 residues long. CDR1 and CDR2 (germline): SGDLS, YYNGEE. The CDR3, as DNA: TGTGCCAGCAGCGTACGGGCGGGGGGGCCAGATGAGCAGTTCTTC. It encodes CASSVRAGGPDEQFF.

The chain combines TRBV4-1 with TRBJ1-6; TRBD1 matches 7 bases. CDR3 length: 15 amino acids. Trimming removed 0 bases from V and 14 bases from J; junction bases left unmatched: 10. The germline V gene has CDR1 MGHRA and CDR2 YSYEKL. The CDR3 DNA reads TGCGCCAGCAGCCAAGAGGGGGACAGCTATTCGTCCCTCCACTTT. Amino acids: CASSQEGDSYSSLHF.

This clone has only one observation. The V call is TRBV5-6, the J call TRBJ2-7; D unresolved. CDR3 length: 13 residues. V gave up 4 bases and J gave up 0 bases, with 8 bases separating them. The germline CDR1 and CDR2 sequences are SGHDT and YYEEEE. CDR3 region: CASSGGRSYEQYF. As DNA, the CDR3 is TGTGCCAGCAGCGGTGGTCGCTCCTACGAGCAGTACTTC.

CDR3 region: CATSSPGGRTGDEQFF. The CDR3 DNA sequence: TGTGCCACCAGTTCCCCCGGGGGGAGAACTGGCGATGAGCAGTTCTTC. The chain carries TRBV24-1 and TRBJ2-1, with 7 bases fitting TRBD2. The CDR3 contains 16 residues. The V and J ends lost 6 bases and 8 bases, in that order; junction bases with no gene match: 15. Germline V gene data show CDR1 as KGHDR and CDR2 as SFDVKD.

This rearrangement joins TRBV5-1 to TRBJ2-3; 10 bases match TRBD2. Per the germline V gene, CDR1 is SGHRS and CDR2 is YFSETQ. The CDR3 has 15 amino acids. The J segment lost 4 bases and the V segment lost 5 bases, leaving 7 bases of the junction unmatched. CDR3 region: CASSEIAGGADTQYF. The CDR3 DNA reads TGCGCCAGCAGTGAAATAGCGGGGGGCGCAGATACGCAGTATTTT. The full variable domain, rest sourced from reference TRBV5-1 and TRBJ2-3, is KAGVTQTPRYLIKTRGQQVTLSCSPISGHRSVSWYQQTPGQGLQFLFEYFSETQRNKGNFPGRFSGRQFSNSRSEMNVSTLELGDSALYLCASSEIAGGADTQYFGPGTRLTVL.

The chain carries TRBV9 and TRBJ2-1; 8 bases align to TRBD2. V trimming: 2 bases; J trimming: 5 bases; junction bases outside the gene matches: 6. CDR3 length: 15 residues. Germline V gives CDR1 SGDLS, CDR2 YYNGEE. CDR3 residues: CASSVPGSGNNEQFF. As DNA, the CDR3 is TGTGCCAGCAGCGTCCCGGGTAGCGGGAACAATGAGCAGTTCTTC.

The chain couples TRBV6-5 to TRBJ2-7; TRBD1 might be the D (6 bases). This CDR3 is 15 amino acids long. CDR1 and CDR2 from the germline V gene are MNHEY and SVGAGI. The V and J ends lost 6 bases and 2 bases respectively, with 17 bases between them. CDR3 residues: CASRDYREVTYEQYF. DNA for the CDR3: TGTGCCAGCAGGGATTACAGGGAAGTTACCTACGAGCAGTACTTC.

The chain joins TRBV7-2 to TRBJ2-6, with TRBD1 matching over 7 bases. J lost 0 bases, V lost 1 base, and 3 bases had no gene match. The V gene's germline CDR1 is SGHTA and CDR2 FQGNSA. The CDR3 is 17 residues long. CDR3 sequence (DNA): TGTGCCAGCAGCTTAGGGACAGGCTTCTCTGGGGCCAACGTCCTGACTTTC. This sequence encodes CASSLGTGFSGANVLTF. Full variable domain (missing parts from reference TRBV7-2 and TRBJ2-6): GAGVSQSPSNKVTEKGKDVELRCDPISGHTALYWYRQSLGQGLEFLIYFQGNSAPDKSGLPSDRFSAERTGGSVSTLTIQRTQQEDSAVYLCASSLGTGFSGANVLTFGAGSRLTVL.

The V call is TRBV6-5, the J call TRBJ1-6, with D perhaps TRBD1 (5 bases). The germline V gene encodes CDR1 MNHEY and CDR2 SVGAGI. CDR3 size: 14 residues. V was pared by 4 bases and J by 13 bases, with 17 bases between. CDR3 coding DNA: TGTGCCAGCAGTTCCGGGGGAACTATCTCTCCCCTCCACTTT. It encodes CASSSGGTISPLHF.

The chain recombines TRBV7-9 with TRBJ1-2; the D gene is possibly TRBD1 (5 bases). Germline V gene lookup returns CDR1 SEHNR and CDR2 FQNEAQ (reference sequence). The CDR3 consists of 18 residues. V lost 5 bases, J lost 10 bases, and 32 bases lay in between. CDR3 sequence: CASSAPGTGLSGPNNYTF. In DNA, the CDR3 is TGTGCCAGCAGCGCGCCCGGGACCGGCTTATCGGGACCCAACAACTACACCTTC.

About this clone: The same CDR3 is also encoded by other DNA sequences in this sample. The chain has TRBV11-2 and TRBJ1-3; the D is unclear. The CDR3 is 13 amino acids. Germline V gene data show CDR1 as SGHAT and CDR2 as FQNNGV. V was pared by 4 bases and J by 0 bases, with 4 bases between. CDR3 amino acids: CASSSSSGNTIYF. DNA for the CDR3: TGTGCCAGCAGCTCCAGCTCTGGAAACACCATATATTTT.

This clone was seen repeatedly, ten times or more. J is TRBJ1-2 and V is TRBV19; D is ambiguous. The CDR3 consists of 17 residues. The germline gives CDR1 LNHDA, CDR2 SQIVND (reference sequence). V was pared by 0 bases and J by 7 bases, with 21 bases between. CDR3 sequence (DNA): TGTGCCAGTAGTATAGATCTCAACGCGGCCCGCTCCGGTGGCTACACCTTC. This gives the protein CASSIDLNAARSGGYTF.

V gene TRBV7-2 combines with J gene TRBJ1-5; TRBD1 matches 8 bases. The CDR3 covers 15 residues. Germline loops: CDR1 SGHTA, CDR2 FQGNSA. V lost 1 base, J lost 6 bases, and 5 bases stayed unmatched. CDR3 sequence: CASSLGTGFLQPQHF. The CDR3 DNA is TGTGCCAGCAGCTTAGGGACAGGGTTCCTTCAGCCCCAGCATTTT. The full variable domain, completed using reference TRBV7-2 and TRBJ1-5, is GAGVSQSPSNKVTEKGKDVELRCDPISGHTALYWYRQSLGQGLEFLIYFQGNSAPDKSGLPSDRFSAERTGGSVSTLTIQRTQQEDSAVYLCASSLGTGFLQPQHFGDGTRLSIL.